A selection of T cell receptor beta chains follows, all from one sample in a study of blood T cells in healthy people across ages. TCRdb reprocessed the 5' RACE reads via MiXCR and lists one record per CDR3 protein. The repertoire holds approximately 1.5 million distinct CDR3 sequences, with around 36% as singletons. The sequenced material came from blood. These receptors came from a woman younger than 45 in good health. Both conserved end residues are part of each CDR3. D genes are given only for firm matches. The size field is filled for only some rows; it gives once, few, many or a size class.

>few|TRBV12-3/TRBV12-4|TRBJ2-7|TRBD1
CASSRGTGDQGEQYF
TGTGCCAGCAGCCGTGGGACAGGGGATCAAGGCGAGCAGTACTTC
>-|TRBV20-1|TRBJ2-5|-
CSGTTGLKRETQYF
TGCAGTGGTACCACCGGGCTTAAGAGGGAGACCCAGTACTTC
>few|TRBV28|TRBJ1-4|TRBD1
CASSFWPGAGGAMNEKLFF
TGTGCCAGCAGTTTTTGGCCGGGGGCAGGGGGCGCGATGAACGAAAAACTGTTTTTT
>-|TRBV15|TRBJ2-1|TRBD2
CAISRGLRAGGSIYNEQFF
TGTGCCATCAGCAGAGGTTTGAGGGCGGGAGGGTCGATCTACAATGAGCAGTTCTTC
>many|TRBV13|TRBJ2-7|TRBD1
CASSLDRGRGEQYF
TGTGCCAGCAGCCTCGACAGGGGGCGAGGAGAGCAGTACTTC
>few|TRBV4-1|TRBJ2-7|-
CASSQPPVGAYEQYF
TGCGCCAGCAGCCAACCTCCCGTGGGGGCCTACGAGCAGTACTTC
>few|TRBV30|TRBJ1-1|TRBD1
CAGMSRDRGINTEAFF
TGTGCCGGAATGTCCCGGGACAGGGGAATAAACACTGAAGCTTTCTTT
>-|TRBV28|TRBJ2-5|-
CASSPQPGREQYF
TGTGCCAGCAGTCCCCAGCCCGGACGGGAACAGTACTTC
>-|TRBV5-1|TRBJ2-7|TRBD2
CASSLKGLAHSYEQYF
TGCGCCAGCAGCTTGAAAGGACTAGCGCACTCCTACGAGCAGTACTTC
>-|TRBV13|TRBJ2-3|-
CASSSLESPDTQYF
TGTGCCAGCAGCTCCCTCGAGTCCCCAGATACGCAGTATTTT
>-|TRBV15|TRBJ2-2|TRBD2
CATSRDQAGLGTGELFF
TGTGCCACCAGCAGAGATCAAGCGGGGCTAGGCACCGGGGAGCTGTTTTTT
>few|TRBV5-6|TRBJ2-3|TRBD1
CASSFEGQGTDTQYF
TGTGCCAGCAGCTTTGAAGGACAGGGCACAGATACGCAGTATTTT
>-|TRBV4-2|TRBJ2-3|TRBD2
CASSQTGTSGRASDTQYF
TGTGCCAGCAGCCAAACGGGGACTAGTGGGAGAGCCTCAGATACGCAGTATTTT
>-|TRBV20-1|TRBJ1-2|-
CSCEGRRYSGYTF
TGCAGTTGCGAGGGGCGGAGGTATAGCGGCTACACCTTC
>-|TRBV3-1|TRBJ2-5|-
CASSPLRAQETQYF
TGTGCCAGCAGCCCCCTCCGAGCCCAAGAGACCCAGTACTTC
>few|TRBV6-1|TRBJ1-3|-
CASTEGPRGNTIYF
TGTGCCAGCACGGAGGGGCCGCGTGGAAACACCATATATTTT
>-|TRBV12-3/TRBV12-4|TRBJ2-2|-
CASSPVGANTGELFF
TGTGCCAGCAGCCCCGTAGGTGCGAACACCGGGGAGCTGTTTTTT
>-|TRBV7-2|TRBJ2-5|-
CASSSRTGRETQYF
TGTGCCAGCAGCTCCCGGACGGGGCGGGAGACCCAGTACTTC
>-|TRBV10-1|TRBJ2-3|TRBD2
CASSDQGLAAYTDTQYF
TGCGCCAGCAGTGATCAAGGACTAGCGGCCTACACAGATACGCAGTATTTT
>-|TRBV7-8|TRBJ2-3|TRBD2
CASSWLLAGGPDTQYF
TGTGCCAGCAGCTGGCTACTAGCGGGGGGGCCGGATACGCAGTATTTT
>few|TRBV24-1|TRBJ2-3|-
CATSLGGLGDTQYF
TGTGCCACCAGCCTTGGGGGCTTGGGGGATACGCAGTATTTT
>many|TRBV13|TRBJ2-5|-
CASSLWRGGQETQYF
TGTGCCAGCAGCTTATGGCGAGGTGGCCAAGAGACCCAGTACTTC
>-|TRBV7-3|TRBJ2-1|-
CASSSTGSSYDEQFF
TGTGCCAGCAGCTCGACAGGTAGCTCCTACGATGAGCAGTTCTTC
>-|TRBV11-2|TRBJ2-7|-
CASSPSGPGDHEQYF
TGTGCCAGCAGCCCCTCAGGCCCGGGGGATCACGAGCAGTACTTC
>-|TRBV7-2|TRBJ2-1|-
CASSLFGERVLNEQFF
TGTGCCAGCAGCTTATTTGGGGAGAGGGTACTCAATGAGCAGTTCTTC